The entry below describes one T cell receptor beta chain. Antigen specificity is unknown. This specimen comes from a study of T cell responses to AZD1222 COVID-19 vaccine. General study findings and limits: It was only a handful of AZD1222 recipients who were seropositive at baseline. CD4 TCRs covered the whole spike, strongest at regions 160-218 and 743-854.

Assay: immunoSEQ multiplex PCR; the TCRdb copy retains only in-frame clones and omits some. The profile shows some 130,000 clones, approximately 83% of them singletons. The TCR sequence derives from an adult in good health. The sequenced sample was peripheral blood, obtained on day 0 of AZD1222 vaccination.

DNA of the CDR3: TGTGCCAGCAGTTACTCCGGCGGAGCGTTCAAGGGCTACACCTTC. It encodes CASSYSGGAFKGYTF. The genes are TRBV6-5 and TRBJ1-2; no firm D call. The V gene lost 0 bases and the J gene lost 8 bases, with 16 bases spanning the gap. This CDR3 contains 15 residues. CDR1 is MNHEY, CDR2 SVGAGI, per germline.